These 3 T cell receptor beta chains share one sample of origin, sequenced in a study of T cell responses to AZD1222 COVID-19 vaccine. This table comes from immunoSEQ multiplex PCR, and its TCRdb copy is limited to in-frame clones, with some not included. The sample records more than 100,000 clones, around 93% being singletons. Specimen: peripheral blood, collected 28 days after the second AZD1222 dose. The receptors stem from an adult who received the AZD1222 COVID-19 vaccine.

Written as DNA, the CDR3 is TGTGCCAGCAGCTTGGAACAGGGGCTCTATGGCTACACCTTC. This gives the protein CASSLEQGLYGYTF. The rearrangement links TRBV5-5 to TRBJ1-2; 7 positions agree with TRBD1. The CDR3 contains 14 residues. The V segment lost 0 bases and the J segment 4 bases; nucleotides outside the gene matches: 3. Germline-derived CDR1 and CDR2 are SGHKS and YYEKEE (reference sequence).

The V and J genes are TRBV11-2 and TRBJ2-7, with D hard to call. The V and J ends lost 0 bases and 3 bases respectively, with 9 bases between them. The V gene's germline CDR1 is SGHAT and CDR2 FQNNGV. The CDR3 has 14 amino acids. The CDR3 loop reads CASSLEQPLYEQYF. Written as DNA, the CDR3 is TGTGCCAGCAGCTTAGAACAGCCCCTCTACGAGCAGTACTTC.

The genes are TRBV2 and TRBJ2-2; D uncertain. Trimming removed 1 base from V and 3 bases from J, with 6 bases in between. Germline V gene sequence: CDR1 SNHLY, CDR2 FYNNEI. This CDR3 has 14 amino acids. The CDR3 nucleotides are TGTGCCAGCAGTGAAGTGGACCACACCGGGGAGCTGTTTTTT. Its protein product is CASSEVDHTGELFF.